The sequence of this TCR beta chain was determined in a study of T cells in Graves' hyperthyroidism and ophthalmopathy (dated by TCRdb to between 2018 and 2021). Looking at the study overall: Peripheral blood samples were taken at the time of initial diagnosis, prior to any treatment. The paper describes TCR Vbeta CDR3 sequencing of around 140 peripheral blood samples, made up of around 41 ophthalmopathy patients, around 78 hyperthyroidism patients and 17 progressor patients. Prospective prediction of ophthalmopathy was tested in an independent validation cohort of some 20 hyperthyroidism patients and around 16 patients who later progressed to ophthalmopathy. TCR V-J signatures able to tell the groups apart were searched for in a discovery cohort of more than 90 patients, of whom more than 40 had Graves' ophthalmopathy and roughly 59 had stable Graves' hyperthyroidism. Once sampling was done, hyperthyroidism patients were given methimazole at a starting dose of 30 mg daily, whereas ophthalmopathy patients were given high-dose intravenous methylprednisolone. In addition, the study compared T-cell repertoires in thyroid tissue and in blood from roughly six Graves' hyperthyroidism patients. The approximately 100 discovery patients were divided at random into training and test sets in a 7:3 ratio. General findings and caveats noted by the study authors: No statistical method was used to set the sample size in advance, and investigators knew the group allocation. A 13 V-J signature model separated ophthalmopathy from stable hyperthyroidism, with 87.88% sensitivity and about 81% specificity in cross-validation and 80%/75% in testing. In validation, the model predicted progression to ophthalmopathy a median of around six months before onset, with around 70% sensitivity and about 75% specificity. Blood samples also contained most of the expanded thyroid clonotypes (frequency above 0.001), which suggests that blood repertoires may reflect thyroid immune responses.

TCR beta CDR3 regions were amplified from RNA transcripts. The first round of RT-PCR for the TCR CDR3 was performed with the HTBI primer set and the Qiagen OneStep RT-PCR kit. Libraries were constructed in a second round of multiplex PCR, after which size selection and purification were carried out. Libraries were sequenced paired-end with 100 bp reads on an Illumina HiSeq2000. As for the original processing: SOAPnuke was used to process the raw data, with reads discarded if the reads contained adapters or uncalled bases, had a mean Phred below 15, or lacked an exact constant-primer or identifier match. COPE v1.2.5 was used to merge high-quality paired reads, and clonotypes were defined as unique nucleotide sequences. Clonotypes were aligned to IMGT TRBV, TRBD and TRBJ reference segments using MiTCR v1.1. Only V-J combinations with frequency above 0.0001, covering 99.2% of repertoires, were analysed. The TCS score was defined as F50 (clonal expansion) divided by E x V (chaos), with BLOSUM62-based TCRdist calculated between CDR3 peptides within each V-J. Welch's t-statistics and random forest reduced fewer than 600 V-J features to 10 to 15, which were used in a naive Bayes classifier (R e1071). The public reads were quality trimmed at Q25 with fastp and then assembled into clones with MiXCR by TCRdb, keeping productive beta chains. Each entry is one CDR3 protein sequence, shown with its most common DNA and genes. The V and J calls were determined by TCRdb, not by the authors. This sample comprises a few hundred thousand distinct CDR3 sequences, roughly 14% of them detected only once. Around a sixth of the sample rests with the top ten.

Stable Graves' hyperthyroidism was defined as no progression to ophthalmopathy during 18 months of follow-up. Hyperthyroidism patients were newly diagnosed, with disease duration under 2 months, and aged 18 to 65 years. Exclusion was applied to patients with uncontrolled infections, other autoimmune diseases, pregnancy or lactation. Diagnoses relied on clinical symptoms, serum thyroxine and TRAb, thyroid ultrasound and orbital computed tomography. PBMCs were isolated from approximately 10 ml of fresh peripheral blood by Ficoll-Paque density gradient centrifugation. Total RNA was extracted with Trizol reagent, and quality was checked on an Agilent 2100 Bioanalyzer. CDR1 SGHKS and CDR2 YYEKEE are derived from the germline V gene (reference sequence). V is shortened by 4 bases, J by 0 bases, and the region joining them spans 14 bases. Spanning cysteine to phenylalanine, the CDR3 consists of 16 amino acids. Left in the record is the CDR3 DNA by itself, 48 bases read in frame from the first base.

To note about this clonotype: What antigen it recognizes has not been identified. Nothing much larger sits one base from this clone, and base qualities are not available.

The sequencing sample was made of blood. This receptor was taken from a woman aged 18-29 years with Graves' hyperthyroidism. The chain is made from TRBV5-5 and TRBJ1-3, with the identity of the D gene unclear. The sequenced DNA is TGTGCCAGCAGCCTGCTCGGAGGGAGCTCTGGAAACACCATATATTTT. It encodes CASSLLGGSSGNTIYF.